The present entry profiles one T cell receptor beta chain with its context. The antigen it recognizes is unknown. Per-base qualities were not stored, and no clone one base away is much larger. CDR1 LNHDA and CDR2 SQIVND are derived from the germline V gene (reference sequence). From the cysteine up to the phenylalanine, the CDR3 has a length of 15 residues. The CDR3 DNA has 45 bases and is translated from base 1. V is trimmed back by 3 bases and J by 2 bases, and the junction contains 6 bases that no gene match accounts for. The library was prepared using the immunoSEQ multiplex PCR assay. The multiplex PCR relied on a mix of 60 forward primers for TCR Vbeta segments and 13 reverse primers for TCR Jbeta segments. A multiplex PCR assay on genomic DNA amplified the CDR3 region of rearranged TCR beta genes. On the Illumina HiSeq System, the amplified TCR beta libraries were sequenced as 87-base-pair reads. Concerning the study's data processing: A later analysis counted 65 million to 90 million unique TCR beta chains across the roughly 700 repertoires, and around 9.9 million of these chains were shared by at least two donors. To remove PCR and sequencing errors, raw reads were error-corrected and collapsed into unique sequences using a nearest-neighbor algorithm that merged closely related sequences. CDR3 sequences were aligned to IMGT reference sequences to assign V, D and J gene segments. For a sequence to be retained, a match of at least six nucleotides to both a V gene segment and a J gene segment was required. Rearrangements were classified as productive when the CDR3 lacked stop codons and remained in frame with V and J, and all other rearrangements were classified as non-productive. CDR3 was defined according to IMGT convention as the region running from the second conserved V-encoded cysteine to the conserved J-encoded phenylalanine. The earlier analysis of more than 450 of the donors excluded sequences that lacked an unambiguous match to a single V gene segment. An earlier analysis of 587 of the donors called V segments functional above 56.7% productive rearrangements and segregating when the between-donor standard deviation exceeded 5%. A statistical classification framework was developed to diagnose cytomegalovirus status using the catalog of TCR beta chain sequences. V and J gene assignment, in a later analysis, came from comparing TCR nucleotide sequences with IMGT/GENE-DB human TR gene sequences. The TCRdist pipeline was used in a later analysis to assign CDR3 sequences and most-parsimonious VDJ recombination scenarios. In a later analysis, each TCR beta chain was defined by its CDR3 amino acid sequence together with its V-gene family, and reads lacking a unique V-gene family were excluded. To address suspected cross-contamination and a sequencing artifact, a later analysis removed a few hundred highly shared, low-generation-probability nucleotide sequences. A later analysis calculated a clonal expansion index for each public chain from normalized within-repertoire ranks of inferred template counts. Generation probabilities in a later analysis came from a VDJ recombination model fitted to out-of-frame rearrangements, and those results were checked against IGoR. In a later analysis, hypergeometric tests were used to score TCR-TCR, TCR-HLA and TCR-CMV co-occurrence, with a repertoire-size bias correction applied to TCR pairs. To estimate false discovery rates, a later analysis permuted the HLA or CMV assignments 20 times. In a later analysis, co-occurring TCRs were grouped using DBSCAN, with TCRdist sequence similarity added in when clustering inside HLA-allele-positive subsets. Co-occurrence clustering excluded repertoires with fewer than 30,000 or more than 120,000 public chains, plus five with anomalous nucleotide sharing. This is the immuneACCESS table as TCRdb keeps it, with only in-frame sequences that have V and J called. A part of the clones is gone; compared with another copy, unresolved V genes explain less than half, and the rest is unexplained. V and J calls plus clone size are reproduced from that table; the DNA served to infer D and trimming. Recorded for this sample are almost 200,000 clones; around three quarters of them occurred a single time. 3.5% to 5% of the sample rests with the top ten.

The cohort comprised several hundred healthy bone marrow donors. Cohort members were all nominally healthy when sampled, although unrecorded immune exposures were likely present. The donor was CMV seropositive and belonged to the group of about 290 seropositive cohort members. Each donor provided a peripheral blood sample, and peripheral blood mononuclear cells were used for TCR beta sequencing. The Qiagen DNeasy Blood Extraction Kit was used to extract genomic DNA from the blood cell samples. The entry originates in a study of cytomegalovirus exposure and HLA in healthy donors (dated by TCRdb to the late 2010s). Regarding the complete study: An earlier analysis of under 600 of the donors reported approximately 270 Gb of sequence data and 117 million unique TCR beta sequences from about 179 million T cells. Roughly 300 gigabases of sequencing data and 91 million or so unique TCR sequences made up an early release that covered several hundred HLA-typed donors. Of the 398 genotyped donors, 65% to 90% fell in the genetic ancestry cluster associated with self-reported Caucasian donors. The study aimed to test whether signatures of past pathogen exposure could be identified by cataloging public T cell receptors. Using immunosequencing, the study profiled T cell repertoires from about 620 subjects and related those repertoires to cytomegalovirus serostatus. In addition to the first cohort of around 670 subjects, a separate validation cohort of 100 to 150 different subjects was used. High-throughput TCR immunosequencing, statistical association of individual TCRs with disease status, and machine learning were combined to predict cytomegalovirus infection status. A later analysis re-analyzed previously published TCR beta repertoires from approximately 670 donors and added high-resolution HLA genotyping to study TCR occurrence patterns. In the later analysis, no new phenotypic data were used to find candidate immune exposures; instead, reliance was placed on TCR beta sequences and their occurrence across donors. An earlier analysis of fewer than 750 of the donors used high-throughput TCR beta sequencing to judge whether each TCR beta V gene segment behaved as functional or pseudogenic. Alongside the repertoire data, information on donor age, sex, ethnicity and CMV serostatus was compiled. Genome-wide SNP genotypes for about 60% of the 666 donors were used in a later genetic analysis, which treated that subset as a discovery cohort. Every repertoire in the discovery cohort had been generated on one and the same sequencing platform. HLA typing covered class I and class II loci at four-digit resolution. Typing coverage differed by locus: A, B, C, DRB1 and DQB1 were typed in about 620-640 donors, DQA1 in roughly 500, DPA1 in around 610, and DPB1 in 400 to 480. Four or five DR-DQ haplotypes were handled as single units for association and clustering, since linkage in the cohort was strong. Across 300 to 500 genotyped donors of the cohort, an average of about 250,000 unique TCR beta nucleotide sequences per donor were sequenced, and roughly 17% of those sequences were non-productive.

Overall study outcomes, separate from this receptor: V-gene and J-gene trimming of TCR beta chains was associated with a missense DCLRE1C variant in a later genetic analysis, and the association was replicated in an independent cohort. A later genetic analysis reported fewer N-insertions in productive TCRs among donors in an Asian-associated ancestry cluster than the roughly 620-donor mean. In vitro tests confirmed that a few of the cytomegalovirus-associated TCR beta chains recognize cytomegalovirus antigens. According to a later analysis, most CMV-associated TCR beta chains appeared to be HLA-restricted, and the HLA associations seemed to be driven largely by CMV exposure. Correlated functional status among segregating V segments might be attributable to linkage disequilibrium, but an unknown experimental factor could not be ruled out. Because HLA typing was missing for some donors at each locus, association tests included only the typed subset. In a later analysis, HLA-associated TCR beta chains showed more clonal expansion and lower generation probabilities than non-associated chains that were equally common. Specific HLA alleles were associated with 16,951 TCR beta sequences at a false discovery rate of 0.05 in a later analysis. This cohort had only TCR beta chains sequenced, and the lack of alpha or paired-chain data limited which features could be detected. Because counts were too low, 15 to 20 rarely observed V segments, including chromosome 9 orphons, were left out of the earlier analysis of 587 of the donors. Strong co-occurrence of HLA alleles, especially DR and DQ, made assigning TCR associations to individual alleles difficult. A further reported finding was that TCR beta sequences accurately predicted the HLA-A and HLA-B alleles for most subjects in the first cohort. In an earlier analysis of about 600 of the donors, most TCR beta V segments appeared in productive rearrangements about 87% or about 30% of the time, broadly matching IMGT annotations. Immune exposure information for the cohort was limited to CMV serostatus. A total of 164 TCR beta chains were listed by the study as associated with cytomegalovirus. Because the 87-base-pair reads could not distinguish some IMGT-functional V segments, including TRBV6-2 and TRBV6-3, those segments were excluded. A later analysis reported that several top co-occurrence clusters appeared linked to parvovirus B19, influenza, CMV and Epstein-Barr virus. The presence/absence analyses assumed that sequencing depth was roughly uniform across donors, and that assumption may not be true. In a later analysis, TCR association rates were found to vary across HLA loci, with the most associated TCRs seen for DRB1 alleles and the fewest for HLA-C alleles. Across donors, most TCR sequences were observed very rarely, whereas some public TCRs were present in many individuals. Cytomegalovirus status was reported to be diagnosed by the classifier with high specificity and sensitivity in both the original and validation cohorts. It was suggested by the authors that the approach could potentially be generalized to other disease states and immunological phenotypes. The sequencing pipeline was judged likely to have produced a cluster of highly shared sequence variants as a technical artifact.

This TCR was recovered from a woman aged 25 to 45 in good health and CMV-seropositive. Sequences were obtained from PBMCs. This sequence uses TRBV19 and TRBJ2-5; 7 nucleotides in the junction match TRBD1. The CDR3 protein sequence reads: CASSILGTAQETQYF. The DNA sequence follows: TGTGCCAGTAGTATCTTAGGGACAGCACAAGAGACCCAGTACTTC.